These 10 T cell receptor beta chains were all obtained from the same sample, sequenced in a study of response to subunit inactivated influenza vaccine. TCRdb independently ran MiXCR on the RT-PCR reads; one entry per CDR3 protein. The table has 560,000 or so distinct CDR3 sequences, about 8% seen once. The sample in question was PBMCs from blood, obtained roughly 24 months after vaccination. The receptors were sampled from a man between 50 and 69 years old who received an inactivated influenza vaccine.

This chain uses TRBV20-1 with TRBJ1-1; D unresolved. The CDR3 has 14 residues. Per the germline V gene, CDR1 is DFQATT and CDR2 is SNEGSKA (reference sequence). Trimming took off 2 bases at V and 0 bases at J, with 10 bases between the two ends. CDR3 amino acids: CSARIGSLNTEAFF. The CDR3 nucleotides are TGCAGTGCTAGAATAGGCAGCCTGAACACTGAAGCTTTCTTT.

The chain uses TRBV20-1 and TRBJ1-1, with unresolved D. V lost 1 base and J 0 bases, leaving 12 bases between the germline ends. CDR1 is DFQATT and CDR2 is SNEGSKA in the germline V gene (reference sequence). The CDR3 has 15 residues. The CDR3 loop is CSARAGRPMNTEAFF. CDR3 DNA: TGCAGTGCTAGAGCCGGACGGCCCATGAACACTGAAGCTTTCTTT.

This clonotype was picked up a small number of times. The chain has TRBV10-3 and TRBJ1-1; maybe TRBD1 (6 bases). V lost 6 bases, J lost 1 base, and 15 bases lay in between. The germline V gene has CDR1 ENHRY and CDR2 SYGVKD. The CDR3 totals 15 residues. The CDR3 sequence is CAISQVGTKNTEAFF. CDR3 in DNA: TGTGCCATCAGCCAAGTAGGGACAAAGAACACTGAAGCTTTCTTT.

At least ten counts were recorded for this clonotype. The chain employs TRBV5-6 and TRBJ2-1, with D perhaps assigned TRBD1 or TRBD2 (6 bases each). This CDR3 spans 13 amino acids. Trimming left V 1 base short and J 9 bases short, with 11 bases between. Germline V gene data show CDR1 as SGHDT and CDR2 as YYEEEE. The CDR3 nucleotides read TGTGCCAGCAGCTTGAAGGGGGGCATTGAGCAGTTCTTC. It is translated as CASSLKGGIEQFF.

This clonotype was detected only a few times. V gene TRBV4-2 combines with J gene TRBJ2-5; 9 bases agree with TRBD2. The CDR3 extends over 17 amino acids. Germline values: CDR1 LGHNA, CDR2 YNFKEQ. V was clipped by 2 bases and J by 0 bases; unmatched bases: 7. Written as DNA, the CDR3 is TGTGCCAGCAGCCAAAACCCGGGACTAGCCAACCAAGAGACCCAGTACTTC. Protein: CASSQNPGLANQETQYF.

The gene calls are TRBV28 and TRBJ2-7; TRBD2 might be the D (6 bases). Per the germline V gene, CDR1 is MDHEN and CDR2 is SYDVKM. CDR3 size: 17 residues. V was shortened by 4 bases and J by 0 bases, with 19 bases between the two germline ends. The chain's CDR3 is CASSSLTTFGSSYEQYF. In DNA, the CDR3 is TGTGCCAGCAGTTCTCTCACTACCTTCGGGAGCTCCTACGAGCAGTACTTC.

The chain links TRBV5-1 to TRBJ2-3, with D possibly being TRBD1 (5 bases). CDR1 is SGHRS and CDR2 is YFSETQ in the germline V gene. Trimming stripped 2 bases from V and 4 bases from J, with 8 bases between. CDR3 length equals 13 residues. CDR3 sequence: CASSLQVSDTQYF. The CDR3 DNA sequence: TGCGCCAGCAGCTTACAGGTCTCAGATACGCAGTATTTT.

This clonotype was observed at least ten times. The chain has TRBV7-2 and TRBJ2-2; 7 nucleotides agree with TRBD2. Germline V lookup: CDR1 SGHTA, CDR2 FQGNSA. CDR3 length: 16 amino acids. With V trimmed by 5 bases and J by 1 base, 7 bases remained unmatched. CDR3: CASSVSGGGNTGELFF. In DNA, the CDR3 is TGTGCCAGCAGCGTCAGTGGCGGGGGGAACACCGGGGAGCTGTTTTTT.

This clonotype was counted ten times or more. At one end the junction does not follow the germline gene, possibly because of a read error. V is TRBV6-6 and J is TRBJ2-5, with TRBD1 as a possible D gene (6 bases). Germline lookup yields CDR1 MNHNY and CDR2 SVGAGI (reference sequence). The CDR3 totals 13 residues. The CDR3 loop reads CASSSVRTATRYF. CDR3 bases: TGTGCCAGCAGTTCCGTCCGGACAGCGACCCGGTACTTC.

This clonotype was found many times. V gene TRBV12-3 or TRBV12-4 combines with J gene TRBJ1-2; no reliable D call. There are 15 residues in the CDR3. V shed 1 base and J shed 9 bases, with 18 bases lying between them. CDR3 sequence: CASSLGRRKASSYTF. CDR3 coding DNA: TGTGCCAGCAGTTTAGGGCGTAGGAAGGCATCCAGCTACACCTTC.